This TCR beta chain was sequenced in a study of CD8 T cells in Susac syndrome (dated by TCRdb to the late 2010s). In the study overall: Whether CD8+ T cell activation and differentiation in Susac syndrome was antigen driven was tested using repertoire sequencing. Clonality of the CD8+ T cell repertoire was compared between more than 10 healthy donors, roughly 14 Susac syndrome patients and approximately 16 multiple sclerosis patients. What the study reported, not specific to this receptor: The TCR sequencing and HLA analysis was acknowledged to have included a relatively small number of individuals.

High-throughput TCR beta sequencing profiled peripheral blood CD8+ and CD4+ T cells from healthy donors, Susac syndrome patients and multiple sclerosis patients. Healthy donors were included as age- and sex-matched controls. CD8+ TEMRA cells were enriched by FACS, while bulk CD8+ and CD4+ T cells were purified by magnetic negative isolation. Blood was collected in EDTA tubes and processed within 24 hours, with PBMCs isolated through density gradient centrifugation. PBMCs intended for TCR sequencing were cryopreserved in liquid nitrogen and thawed later in a water bath at 37 degrees C. A purity of at least 90% was achieved for sorted or isolated CD4+, CD8+ and CD8+ TEMRA cells. RNA was extracted using the RNeasy kit, and roughly 0.45 to 1 microgram was reverse transcribed with random hexamers. TCR beta CDR3 regions were amplified with the immunoSEQ multiplex PCR assay covering 54 Vbeta and 13 Jbeta segments. Bias from PCR amplification was corrected by using a synthetic template baseline for primer optimization and for computational correction. Regarding the original processing steps: Reads were annotated to V, D and J genes according to IMGT and were analyzed with immunoSEQ Analyzer, with only productive sequences retained. To calculate clonality, Shannon entropy was normalized by log2 of the number of productive unique sequences and then subtracted from one. Public and private clones were assessed among the 100 most prevalent clones of each patient and control. Clones were defined as Susac-specific if absent from the healthy and MS cohorts, from 1052 published viral clones and from other ImmuneACCESS disease sequences. TCRdb cleaned the public reads at Q25 with fastp, built clones with MiXCR and kept in-frame beta chains. Rows are unified per CDR3 protein, each entry keeping the most common DNA and genes. It is TCRdb's table, rather than the study itself, that gives the V and J calls and clone size. In all, the sample holds more than 110,000 distinct CDR3 sequences, and approximately 93% of those were seen once. The top ten clones comprise 0.27% of the sample.

CDR1 and CDR2 are read off the germline V gene (reference sequence) as LNHNV and YYDKDF. The trim is 4 bases for V and 4 bases for J, with a gap of 14 bases between the germline ends. The CDR3 spans 14 residues, from the cysteine through the phenylalanine. Solely the CDR3 DNA is kept, with 42 bases framed from the first base. A word on this clonotype: Its antigen is not yet known. The input lacks base qualities; no much larger clone sits a single base away.

The sequencing input was CD8+ T cells from PBMCs. The clonotype originates from a human donor in good health. The sequence links TRBV15 to TRBJ2-7; TRBD2 could be the D gene, as 5 bases match. This receptor carries the CDR3 CATSTRARLYEQYF. In nucleotides, the sequence is TGTGCCACCAGCACCCGGGCCCGACTATACGAGCAGTACTTC.